This TCR beta chain comes out of a study of cytomegalovirus exposure and HLA in healthy donors. Findings and caveats of the study: According to an earlier analysis, most TCR beta V segments yielded productive rearrangements about 90% or about 30% of the time.

Note on this clone: The antigen is not known.

Researchers ran the PCR with 60 Vbeta and 13 Jbeta primers. Some clones are missing from TCRdb's copy, which holds only in-frame ones; the method was immunoSEQ multiplex PCR. The sample contains around 150,000 clones, around 80% of which appear only once. The V and J ends lost 5 bases and 4 bases, in that order; junction bases with no gene match: 10. Germline V gene data show CDR1 as SGHDT and CDR2 as YYEEEE. The CDR3 spans 16 residues. The origin of this receptor is a male donor in good health and CMV-seronegative. The chain joins TRBV5-6 to TRBJ1-5; 9 positions match TRBD1. The sequenced sample was PBMCs. The CDR3 bases are TGTGCCAGCAGTTCACCTCCCGGGACAGGGAATCAGCCCCAGCATTTT. Translating it yields CASSSPPGTGNQPQHF.